This T cell receptor beta chain was sequenced for a study of blood T cells in healthy people across ages. The CDR3 spans 13 residues. Germline CDR1 reads SGHTA; CDR2 reads FQGNSA. Trimming cost V 3 bases and J 7 bases, with 12 bases left between them. Through a sample-barcoded 5' primer and a J-beta primer mix, a second PCR was run for roughly 7 to 11 cycles. Each cDNA molecule was tagged by a template-switch adaptor that had 12 random nucleotides. TCRdb passed the 5' RACE reads through MiXCR, listing each CDR3 protein once. Seen here are approximately 580,000 distinct CDR3 sequences, around 24% observed once, and the top ten hold just over 8.5%. The data were also submitted as part of a second study, on T cells of mothers and their children. Per that study: Using 1.5 ug per 15 ul, all extracted RNA underwent cDNA synthesis. Some 2.7 million TCR beta reads per child versus over 8 million per mother.

The sequencing sample was made of blood. The clonotype was recovered from a boy aged 5 to 17 in good health. This chain links TRBV7-2 with TRBJ1-1; D call uncertain. The chain's CDR3 is CASSFRLADEAFF. The CDR3 nucleotides read TGTGCCAGCAGCTTTCGTCTGGCAGATGAAGCTTTCTTT.